Given below is one TCR beta chain in context. What it recognizes is unknown. The record originates from a study of shared clonotypes between healthy human individuals. Findings of the study overall: Larger estimated richness was generally recorded for naive subsets relative to memory subsets.

At deep level, the assay was performed. Repertoires were generated with immunoSEQ multiplex PCR, while TCRdb's copy carries only in-frame clones and drops some. The sample lists about 750,000 clones, almost 95% seen once, with about 25% in the top ten. CD45RO-negative, CCR7-selected cells formed the naive CD8 fraction, which excluded terminally differentiated effector memory CD45RA+ cells. The CDR3 is 13 amino acids. The V and J ends lost 2 bases and 4 bases respectively, with 8 bases between them. Germline CDR1 reads MDHEN; CDR2 reads SYDVKM. Sequencing was performed on naive CD8+ T cells sorted from blood. The chain has TRBV28 and TRBJ1-1; tentative D call: TRBD1 (6 bases). The source is a man aged 30-40 years in good health. The chain's CDR3 is CASSLADSTEAFF. The CDR3 coding sequence is TGTGCCAGCAGTTTAGCGGACAGCACTGAAGCTTTCTTT.